These 10 T cell receptor beta chains share one sample of origin, sequenced in a study of OX40 agonist ivuxolimab in advanced cancers. Data came from immunoSEQ multiplex PCR; TCRdb stores just in-frame clones and leaves some out. The sample lists more than 45,000 clones, 65% to 85% occurring once. This specimen consisted of CD4+ or CD8+ T cells sorted from blood, obtained in a trial of the OX40 agonist ivuxolimab. These receptors originate from an adult with an advanced solid tumor such as melanoma, head and neck, liver or kidney cancer.

The chain couples TRBV5-1 to TRBJ1-2; D unresolved. V shed 2 bases and J shed 5 bases, with 10 bases lying between them. Looked up from germline, CDR1 is SGHRS and CDR2 is YFSETQ. The length of the CDR3 is 13 residues. CDR3 coding DNA: TGCGCCAGCAGCTTATCGCAGCGATATGGCTACACCTTC. Translation gives CASSLSQRYGYTF.

The CDR3 here is CASSIPGRARERETQYF. The CDR3, as DNA: TGTGCCAGTAGTATTCCTGGGCGAGCCAGGGAACGGGAGACCCAGTACTTC. The chain couples TRBV19 to TRBJ2-5; tentative D call: TRBD1 (5 bases). The germline gives CDR1 LNHDA, CDR2 SQIVND (reference sequence). This CDR3 region has 17 residues. V lost 3 bases and J lost 5, with 22 bases in between.

V gene TRBV19 combines with J gene TRBJ1-1; 12 nucleotides line up with TRBD1. Germline CDR1 reads LNHDA; CDR2 reads SQIVND (reference sequence). The CDR3 length is 14 residues. J gave up 8 bases and V 7 bases, and 8 bases lay outside the gene matches. Here the CDR3 reads CASNRDRGRGEAFF. The DNA of the CDR3 is TGTGCCAGTAACCGGGACAGGGGGCGAGGGGAAGCTTTCTTT. Full variable domain (remainder filled in from reference TRBV19 and TRBJ1-1): DGGITQSPKYLFRKEGQNVTLSCEQNLNHDAMYWYRQDPGQGLRLIYYSQIVNDFQKGDIAEGYSVSREKKESFPLTVTSAQKNPTAFYLCASNRDRGRGEAFFGQGTRLTVV.

The chain links TRBV11-3 to TRBJ2-2; no firm D call. Germline V gene sequence: CDR1 SGHNT, CDR2 YENEEA. CDR3 length equals 15 residues. Trimming cost V 5 bases and J 5 bases, with 15 bases left between them. CDR3 bases: TGTGCCAGCAGCCCTGGATGGGGTGAGACCGGGGAGCTGTTTTTT. Translation: CASSPGWGETGELFF.

This chain joins TRBV6-1 and TRBJ1-1, with 9 nucleotides matching TRBD1. V lost 7 bases to trimming and J lost 4 bases; unmatched junction nucleotides: 7. The germline V gene has CDR1 MNHNS and CDR2 SASEGT. CDR3 length: 14 residues. DNA of the CDR3: TGTGCCAGCACCGAGGACAGGGGACTCACTGAAGCTTTCTTT. It encodes CASTEDRGLTEAFF.

The rearrangement links TRBV6-6 to TRBJ1-2; TRBD1 might be the D (5 bases). Germline lookup yields CDR1 MNHNY and CDR2 SVGAGI (reference sequence). The CDR3 covers 11 residues. V dropped 8 bases and J dropped 7 bases, with 11 bases sitting between them. The CDR3 loop reads CASGGSGGYTF. The CDR3 nucleotides read TGTGCCAGCGGGGGGAGTGGTGGCTACACCTTC.

The rearrangement links TRBV21-1 to TRBJ1-2; TRBD1, the table's D call, was not compared with the DNA. TRBV21-1 has pseudogene status. The CDR3 loop spans 16 amino acids. The CDR3 loop reads CASSSWTGVDDYGYTF. In nucleotides, the CDR3 is TGTGCCAGCAGCTCGTGGACAGGGGTTGACGACTATGGCTACACCTTC.

The rearrangement joins TRBV7-2 to TRBJ2-1; 7 bases line up with TRBD1. Germline CDR1 is SGHTA and CDR2 is FQGNSA. This CDR3 spans 19 amino acids. V lost 0 bases, J lost 5 bases, and 16 bases stayed unmatched. CDR3 bases: TGTGCCAGCAGCTTAGCCCCGGTGGGGACAGTGGGAATCAACAATGAGCAGTTCTTC. Amino acid sequence: CASSLAPVGTVGINNEQFF.

This chain's CDR3 is CASSLAGASGAGELFF. The CDR3 coding sequence is TGTGCCAGCAGCTTAGCCGGGGCTAGCGGGGCCGGGGAGCTGTTTTTT. V gene TRBV7-3 combines with J gene TRBJ2-2, with TRBD2 matching over 9 bases. CDR3 size: 16 residues. After removal of 2 bases from V and 6 bases from J, the junction contained 7 bases not matched to a gene. CDR1 is SGHTA, CDR2 FQGTGA, per germline.

This chain links TRBV19 with TRBJ1-4, with a tentative D call TRBD1 (5 bases). This CDR3 contains 14 residues. Looked up from germline, CDR1 is LNHDA and CDR2 is SQIVND (reference sequence). The V gene lost 7 bases and the J gene lost 13 bases, with 22 bases spanning the gap. Here the CDR3 reads CASTYGDRLGVLFF. The DNA for the CDR3 is TGTGCCAGTACCTATGGGGACCGCCTTGGGGTACTGTTTTTT.